A selection of T cell receptor beta chains follows, all from one sample in a study of regulatory T cells in long-lasting Graves disease. Using its own MiXCR run on the multiplex PCR reads, TCRdb lists one record per CDR3 protein. The sample has some 470,000 distinct CDR3 sequences; under 25% are singletons. Source: peripheral blood mononuclear cells (PBMCs), taken when the disease was refractory, from a patient treated with antithyroid drugs. The receptors were sampled from a female donor with Graves disease. Both conserved end residues are part of each CDR3. D genes are given only for firm matches. Rows give clone size only sometimes, using once, few, many, or a class for an expanded clone.

CDR3nt,CDR3aa,d_gene,v_gene,abundance,j_gene
TGTGCCATCAGTACAGCTCCGTCGGGTGTAGGTAATTCACCCCTCCACTTT,CAISTAPSGVGNSPLHF,NA,TRBV10-3,few,TRBJ1-6
TGTGCCAGCAGCCTGACGTTCCAGACGGTGGACGCAGATACGCAGTATTTT,CASSLTFQTVDADTQYF,NA,TRBV13,NA,TRBJ2-3
TGTGCCAGCAGCTTCACATCCTCGTACGAGGGTTACGAGCAGTACTTC,CASSFTSSYEGYEQYF,NA,TRBV11-1,NA,TRBJ2-7
TGTGCCAGCAGTCCTCGGGGGTCGGGCACTGAAGCTTTCTTT,CASSPRGSGTEAFF,NA,TRBV6-1,many,TRBJ1-1
TGCAGTGCTAGAGGGTTGGGCCGTCGGGGAGATCAGCCCCAGCATTTT,CSARGLGRRGDQPQHF,NA,TRBV20-1,few,TRBJ1-5
TGTGCCAGCAGCCCAAGTACGGACAGGGACTTCTACGAGCAGTACTTC,CASSPSTDRDFYEQYF,TRBD1,TRBV7-9,many,TRBJ2-7
TGCGCCAGCAGCTTGGGAGCCGTCAAGACAACCACAGATACGCAGTATTTT,CASSLGAVKTTTDTQYF,NA,TRBV5-1,once,TRBJ2-3
TGCGCCGGCAGTTCTTTCCCCGGGACAGGGGACTCTGGGGCCAACGTCCTGACTTTC,CAGSSFPGTGDSGANVLTF,TRBD1,TRBV5-1,NA,TRBJ2-6
TGCAGTGCCAGAGCAGGGGGAGAGACCCAGTACTTC,CSARAGGETQYF,TRBD1,TRBV20-1,many,TRBJ2-5
TGCAGTGCTAGAGACGCGTCGGGGGTTTACGGCTACACCTTC,CSARDASGVYGYTF,NA,TRBV20-1,NA,TRBJ1-2
TGTGCCAGCAGCTTAGATTCGGGGCCGGGGACAGAGACCCAGTACTTC,CASSLDSGPGTETQYF,NA,TRBV13,NA,TRBJ2-5
TGTGCCAGCAGTCTATCACCCTCTGTCGGCACCTACGAGCAGTACTTC,CASSLSPSVGTYEQYF,NA,TRBV28,many,TRBJ2-7
TGTGCCAGCTCACCCCTGGAGGTCCAGCTCACTGAAGCTTTCTTT,CASSPLEVQLTEAFF,NA,TRBV18,NA,TRBJ1-1
TGTGCCACCCGGATCGGGGGAGCCCGGGAGATCCAGTACTTC,CATRIGGAREIQYF,NA,TRBV15,NA,TRBJ2-5
TGTGCCAGCAGTCCCTCCCAGCCCCAGCATTTT,CASSPSQPQHF,NA,TRBV28,few,TRBJ1-5
TGTGCCAGCAGCTTCCTGACGGGCGCAGCCAAAAACATTCAGTACTTC,CASSFLTGAAKNIQYF,NA,TRBV7-8,many,TRBJ2-4
TGTGCCACCGATGGAGGGGGGCAGACGAACACCGGGGAGCTGTTTTTT,CATDGGGQTNTGELFF,NA,TRBV24-1,many,TRBJ2-2
TGTGCCAGCAGCCCCCGGGACTCCGAAGAGACCCAGTACTTC,CASSPRDSEETQYF,NA,TRBV5-4,few,TRBJ2-5
TGTGCCAGCAGTTTCGACAGGGGGTACACTGAAGCTTTCTTT,CASSFDRGYTEAFF,TRBD1,TRBV12-3/TRBV12-4,many,TRBJ1-1
TGTGCCAGCTGTGGACAGGTAGGGGATACGCAGTATTTT,CASCGQVGDTQYF,TRBD1,TRBV2,NA,TRBJ2-3
TGTGCCACTGGAGGGGCTGGGGCCAACGTCCTGACTTTC,CATGGAGANVLTF,NA,TRBV24-1,many,TRBJ2-6
TGTGCCAGCAGCCAAGTGATGGGGTTAACTGAAGCTTTCTTT,CASSQVMGLTEAFF,NA,TRBV3-1,few,TRBJ1-1
TGTGCCAGCAGTTACCTCGATAATTCACCCCTCCACTTT,CASSYLDNSPLHF,NA,TRBV6-9,few,TRBJ1-6
TGTGCCATCAGTGCGAGGGGCGCCTCCTACGAGCAGTACTTC,CAISARGASYEQYF,NA,TRBV10-3,few,TRBJ2-7
TGTGCCAGCAGTTCCCGGGGGCCCGATAGCAATCAGCCCCAGCATTTT,CASSSRGPDSNQPQHF,NA,TRBV12-3/TRBV12-4,many,TRBJ1-5
TGTGCCAGCAGCTCCCCGGACAGGGGCTGGGAGACCCAGTACTTC,CASSSPDRGWETQYF,TRBD1,TRBV7-9,NA,TRBJ2-5
TGTGCCAGTAGTCTGGGGACAGGGAGGTGGGCCTACGAGCAGTACTTC,CASSLGTGRWAYEQYF,TRBD1,TRBV19,NA,TRBJ2-7
TGTGCCAGCAGTTCCCCTGGCGGGGGGATCTCCTACGAGCAGTACTTC,CASSSPGGGISYEQYF,TRBD2,TRBV12-3/TRBV12-4,many,TRBJ2-7
TGTGCCACCAGCGGACCCCGAAAGAAGGGCCAAGAGACCCAGTACTTC,CATSGPRKKGQETQYF,NA,TRBV15,many,TRBJ2-5
TGCAGTGCTAGAGGGACTAGCGGTACCTACCAAGAGACCCAGTACTTC,CSARGTSGTYQETQYF,TRBD2,TRBV20-1,NA,TRBJ2-5
TGTGCCAGCAGTTACGCCGGTATGCCTAATGAAAAACTGTTTTTT,CASSYAGMPNEKLFF,NA,TRBV6-5,many,TRBJ1-4
TGTGCCAGCAGTCCCACAGGGGTCCCTGGCCCCCAGCATTTT,CASSPTGVPGPQHF,TRBD1,TRBV28,many,TRBJ1-5